The 28 T cell receptor beta chains presented below share a single source sample, sequenced in a study of blood T cell repertoires in COVID-19. Clones were sequenced by immunoSEQ multiplex PCR, and TCRdb holds only the in-frame ones, with some missing. The sample lists under 250,000 clones; 85% to 90% were seen once. The sample comprised peripheral blood. The receptors here all came from a man aged 50 to 59 with COVID-19, enrolled during active disease.

The chain couples TRBV9 to TRBJ2-1; D is possibly TRBD1 or TRBD2 (6 bases each). The CDR3 has 16 residues. CDR1 and CDR2 from the germline V gene are SGDLS and YYNGEE. V shed 4 bases and J shed 5 bases, with 19 bases lying between them. CDR3 nucleotides: TGTGCCAGCAGCCTAGGGGGGCTAGTCGGCGACAATGAGCAGTTCTTC. Translated: CASSLGGLVGDNEQFF. Drawing the rest from reference TRBV9 and TRBJ2-1, the complete variable domain is DSGVTQTPKHLITATGQRVTLRCSPRSGDLSVYWYQQSLDQGLQFLIQYYNGEERAKGNILERFSAQQFPDLHSELNLSSLELGDSALYFCASSLGGLVGDNEQFFGPGTRLTVL.

The chain is built from TRBV6-1 and TRBJ1-2; D may be TRBD1 (5 bases). V was clipped by 2 bases and J by 11 bases, with 27 bases between them. Germline lookup yields CDR1 MNHNS and CDR2 SASEGT. The CDR3 has 17 residues. The CDR3 region is CASSERQPFISPLQYTF. CDR3 coding DNA: TGTGCCAGCAGTGAAAGACAGCCCTTCATTAGTCCATTACAGTACACCTTC.

Remarks on this clone: Sequence at one end of the junction differs from germline and may be a read error. The V call is TRBV7-7, the J call TRBJ2-2; D is undetermined. Germline V gene sequence: CDR1 SSHAT, CDR2 FNYEAQ (reference sequence). The CDR3 is 14 residues long. This CDR3 is CASSPVTNTGELFF. CDR3 in DNA: TGTGCTAGCAGCCCCGTAACGAACACCGGGGAGCTGTTTTTT. The whole variable domain, remainder taken from reference TRBV7-7 and TRBJ2-2, is GAGVSQSPRYKVTKRGQDVTLRCDPISSHATLYWYQQALGQGPEFLTYFNYEAQPDKSGLPSDRFSAERPEGSISTLTIQRTEQRDSAMYRCASSPVTNTGELFFGEGSRLTVL.

The V gene is TRBV24-1, the J gene TRBJ2-3, with D possibly matching TRBD1 (6 bases). Germline V gives CDR1 KGHDR, CDR2 SFDVKD. The ends were cut back, 4 bases at V and 0 bases at J, with 13 bases in the middle. This CDR3 comprises 16 residues. The CDR3 sequence is CATSDPGTTSTDTQYF. The CDR3 DNA reads as TGTGCCACCAGTGACCCAGGGACAACTAGCACAGATACGCAGTATTTT.

The V gene is TRBV18, the J gene TRBJ1-1, with D hard to call. CDR3 size: 14 residues. The V and J ends lost 3 bases and 7 bases respectively, with 15 bases between them. The germline gives CDR1 KGHSH, CDR2 LQKENI. The CDR3 DNA reads TGTGCCAGCTCACCCTTGGGTAGTGGAGGTGAAGCTTTCTTT. Its translation: CASSPLGSGGEAFF.

The J gene is TRBJ2-1, the V gene TRBV27; 8 bases are shared with TRBD1. CDR1 and CDR2 from the germline V gene are MNHEY and SMNVEV (reference sequence). V gave up 5 bases and J gave up 7 bases; unmatched junction bases: 10. The length of the CDR3 is 15 residues. CDR3: CASSLYRTGMNEQFF. CDR3 DNA sequence: TGTGCCAGCAGTCTGTACCGGACAGGGATGAATGAGCAGTTCTTC.

This chain joins TRBV11-1 and TRBJ1-1, with D maybe TRBD1 (6 bases). The ends were cut back, 5 bases at V and 1 base at J, with 14 bases in the middle. This CDR3 has 15 amino acids. Germline CDR1 SGHAT, CDR2 FQDESV (reference sequence). The DNA for the CDR3 is TGTGCCAGCAGCAACACAGGGTTGGGGAACACTGAAGCTTTCTTT. It encodes CASSNTGLGNTEAFF. Drawing the rest from reference TRBV11-1 and TRBJ1-1, the complete variable domain is EAEVAQSPRYKITEKSQAVAFWCDPISGHATLYWYRQILGQGPELLVQFQDESVVDDSQLPKDRFSAERLKGVDSTLKIQPAELGDSAMYLCASSNTGLGNTEAFFGQGTRLTVV.

The chain recombines TRBV7-9 with TRBJ2-7; tentative D call: TRBD2 (5 bases). The germline V gene has CDR1 SEHNR and CDR2 FQNEAQ (reference sequence). With 5 bases removed from V and 6 bases from J, the gap between germline ends came to 11 bases. The CDR3 extends over 12 amino acids. In DNA form, the CDR3 reads TGTGCCAGCAGCGTCGAGGGCCCCGAGCAGTACTTC. It yields the protein CASSVEGPEQYF. Looking up the rest from reference TRBV7-9 and TRBJ2-7 gives the full variable domain: DTGVSQNPRHKITKRGQNVTFRCDPISEHNRLYWYRQTLGQGPEFLTYFQNEAQLEKSRLLSDRFSAERPKGSFSTLEIQRTEQGDSAMYLCASSVEGPEQYFGPGTRLTVT.

The rearrangement uses TRBV6-5 and TRBJ2-7, with TRBD1 as a possible D gene (5 bases). V lost 6 bases and J 6 bases, leaving 18 bases between the germline ends. Germline V gene data show CDR1 as MNHEY and CDR2 as SVGAGI. CDR3 length: 14 residues. The CDR3 here is CASSQSGFNGEQYF. The CDR3 DNA reads as TGTGCCAGCAGCCAATCAGGGTTTAATGGCGAGCAGTACTTC.

This CDR3 is CASSRRDRGAPYEQYF. CDR3 DNA sequence: TGTGCCAGCAGCCGGAGGGACAGGGGGGCCCCCTACGAGCAGTACTTC. The chain combines TRBV5-4 with TRBJ2-7, with 11 bases that match TRBD1. This CDR3 is 16 amino acids long. Looked up from germline, CDR1 is SGHNT and CDR2 is YYREEE (reference sequence). V gave up 4 bases and J gave up 2 bases; unmatched junction bases: 8.

The chain carries TRBV6-5 and TRBJ1-5, with a possible D match to TRBD1 (5 bases). The germline V and J ends were trimmed by 3 bases and 4 bases, with 7 bases remaining between them. The germline CDR1 and CDR2 sequences are MNHEY and SVGAGI. CDR3 size: 13 residues. Here the CDR3 DNA reads TGTGCCAGCAGTTATAAGGGGAATCAGCCCCAGCATTTT. This encodes CASSYKGNQPQHF.

This clone was detected only a few times. This chain joins TRBV6-2 or TRBV6-3 and TRBJ2-3, with 10 bases matching TRBD2. V was pared by 2 bases and J by 4 bases, with 3 bases of the junction left unmatched. The CDR3 has 15 residues. CDR1 and CDR2 (germline): MNHEY, SVGEGT. The CDR3 coding sequence is TGTGCCAGCAGTTACACCCTAGCGGGGGCAGATACGCAGTATTTT. Amino acid sequence: CASSYTLAGADTQYF.

This chain joins TRBV15 and TRBJ2-1; 7 bases agree with TRBD1. Trimming removed 3 bases from V and 4 bases from J; junction bases left unmatched: 9. CDR3 size: 16 residues. Germline CDR1 is LNHNV and CDR2 is YYDKDF (reference sequence). CDR3 residues: CATSSLPKGQYNEQFF. The CDR3 coding sequence is TGTGCCACCAGCAGTCTTCCGAAGGGACAGTACAATGAGCAGTTCTTC.

The chain recombines TRBV12-5 with TRBJ2-3; a weak D match, TRBD2 (7 bases). The CDR3 totals 15 residues. V was shortened by 6 bases and J by 2 bases, with 15 bases between the two germline ends. CDR1 is LGHNT, CDR2 FRNRAP, per germline. The CDR3 spells CASGTWGGPTDTQYF. The CDR3 nucleotides read TGTGCTAGTGGAACCTGGGGGGGGCCCACAGATACGCAGTATTTT.

This chain links TRBV5-5 with TRBJ2-3, with 8 bases matching TRBD2. V lost 2 bases, J lost 2 bases, and 1 base stayed unmatched. This CDR3 has 14 residues. Germline-derived CDR1 and CDR2 are SGHKS and YYEKEE (reference sequence). CDR3 protein: CASSLAGATDTQYF. The CDR3 DNA reads as TGTGCCAGCAGCTTAGCGGGGGCCACAGATACGCAGTATTTT.

The rearrangement uses TRBV6-6 and TRBJ2-6, with TRBD2 as a possible D gene (5 bases). CDR1 MNHNY and CDR2 SVGAGI come from the germline V gene (reference sequence). The germline V and J ends were trimmed by 6 bases and 2 bases, with 14 bases remaining between them. The CDR3 loop spans 16 amino acids. CDR3 sequence (DNA): TGTGCCAGCAGCTCCAGGTTGACTACTGGGGCCAACGTCCTGACTTTC. This encodes CASSSRLTTGANVLTF.

This chain links TRBV19 with TRBJ1-5; D might be TRBD1 (5 bases). The germline V and J ends were trimmed by 5 bases and 7 bases, with 15 bases remaining between them. This CDR3 is 14 amino acids long. Germline CDR1 is LNHDA and CDR2 is SQIVND (reference sequence). Here the CDR3 DNA reads TGTGCCAGTAGTTCAACAGCGCGGGGGCAGCCCCAGCATTTT. Translation: CASSSTARGQPQHF.

V is TRBV3-1 (or the pseudogene TRBV3-2) and J is TRBJ2-7; 11 bases fit TRBD2. V trimming: 3 bases; J trimming: 2 bases; junction bases outside the gene matches: 6. CDR1 is LGHDT, CDR2 YNNKEL, per germline (reference sequence). The CDR3 length is 16 residues. CDR3 in DNA: TGTGCCAGCAGCCACAGGAGACTAGCGGGGACCTACGAGCAGTACTTC. Protein sequence: CASSHRRLAGTYEQYF.

The gene calls are TRBV6-6 and TRBJ2-1; 12 bases fit TRBD1. This CDR3 comprises 16 residues. Germline lookup yields CDR1 MNHNY and CDR2 SVGAGI (reference sequence). Germline trimming cut 4 bases from V and 7 bases from J; bases unmatched to any gene: 8. The CDR3 bases are TGTGCCAGCAGTTCCCACGGGACAGGGGGCGGGAATGAGCAGTTCTTC. It is translated as CASSSHGTGGGNEQFF.

The chain is built from TRBV5-1 and TRBJ2-1; possible D gene TRBD1, 5 bases. There are 13 residues in the CDR3. Germline V CDR1 and CDR2: SGHRS, YFSETQ. V dropped 9 bases and J dropped 0 bases, with 10 bases sitting between them. CDR3 in DNA: TGCGCCACCAAGGACAACTCCTACAATGAGCAGTTCTTC. This translates into CATKDNSYNEQFF.

The rearrangement links TRBV18 to TRBJ2-4; 10 nucleotides agree with TRBD1. Looked up from germline, CDR1 is KGHSH and CDR2 is LQKENI. With 0 bases clipped from V and 1 base from J, the junction kept 12 bases outside the gene matches. The CDR3 consists of 20 residues. CDR3 sequence reads: CASSPPTGGFEVLAKNIQYF. CDR3 coding DNA: TGTGCCAGCTCACCACCGACAGGGGGCTTTGAGGTATTGGCCAAAAACATTCAGTACTTC.

The chain combines TRBV13 with TRBJ2-2; TRBD1 is a possible D gene (6 bases). The germline CDR1 and CDR2 sequences are PRHDT and FYEKMQ (reference sequence). The CDR3 runs 20 residues. V was cut by 3 bases and J by 3 bases, with 26 bases left in between. CDR3 in DNA: TGTGCCAGCAGCTTTAAAACATGGGCTCCCGGGACATCCCACACCGGGGAGCTGTTTTTT. Amino acid sequence: CASSFKTWAPGTSHTGELFF.

The V call is TRBV2, the J call TRBJ2-3; possibly TRBD2 for D (5 bases). This CDR3 is built from 14 residues. Trimming cost V 7 bases and J 1 base, with 12 bases left between them. Germline CDR1 is SNHLY and CDR2 is FYNNEI. The CDR3 nucleotides are TGTGCCAGCAACCAACTAGGTGGCACAGATACGCAGTATTTT. Translated: CASNQLGGTDTQYF.

V is TRBV29-1 and J is TRBJ1-4, with TRBD1 as a possible D gene (5 bases). CDR1 is SQVTM and CDR2 is ANQGSEA in the germline V gene. The V end lost 7 bases, the J end lost 4 bases, and 16 bases lay between the germline ends. The CDR3 extends over 14 amino acids. CDR3 nucleotide sequence: TGCAGCGCCAGGACGAGGGACTATAATGAAAAACTGTTTTTT. This gives the protein CSARTRDYNEKLFF. Filled out from reference TRBV29-1 and TRBJ1-4, the complete variable domain reads SAVISQKPSRDICQRGTSLTIQCQVDSQVTMMFWYRQQPGQSLTLIATANQGSEATYESGFVIDKFPISRPNLTFSTLTVSNMSPEDSSIYLCSARTRDYNEKLFFGSGTQLSVL.

V and J are TRBV9 and TRBJ1-3; the D gene is possibly TRBD1 (5 bases). V was clipped by 1 base and J by 3 bases, with 8 bases between them. Germline V gene data show CDR1 as SGDLS and CDR2 as YYNGEE. The CDR3 length is 14 residues. The DNA for the CDR3 is TGTGCCAGCAGCGTAAAGGGGTATGGAAACACCATATATTTT. Translated, it gives CASSVKGYGNTIYF.

This chain links TRBV24-1 with TRBJ2-5, with TRBD1 matching over 7 bases. Per germline, CDR1 KGHDR and CDR2 SFDVKD. This CDR3 contains 12 residues. Unmatched junction bases numbered 7, after V lost 11 bases and J lost 5 bases. CDR3 DNA: TGTGCCATACAGGGGCAGTCCGAGACCCAGTACTTC. Amino acid sequence: CAIQGQSETQYF.

CDR3 nucleotides: TGCAGCGTTGAAGAGGGAGTTTTGGGAAACACCATATATTTT. Translating it yields CSVEEGVLGNTIYF. This chain connects TRBV29-1 to TRBJ1-3; no reliable D call. Germline values: CDR1 SQVTM, CDR2 ANQGSEA. V gave up 0 bases and J gave up 4 bases, with 10 bases separating them. This CDR3 comprises 14 residues.

The chain joins TRBV19 to TRBJ2-5; the D is unclear. The CDR3 length is 15 residues. Germline CDR1 LNHDA, CDR2 SQIVND (reference sequence). Trimming pared 3 bases from V and 3 bases from J, leaving 14 bases between. CDR3 protein: CASSIYAGYEETQYF. CDR3 nucleotides: TGTGCCAGTAGTATTTATGCCGGGTATGAAGAGACCCAGTACTTC. The full variable domain, rest sourced from reference TRBV19 and TRBJ2-5, is DGGITQSPKYLFRKEGQNVTLSCEQNLNHDAMYWYRQDPGQGLRLIYYSQIVNDFQKGDIAEGYSVSREKKESFPLTVTSAQKNPTAFYLCASSIYAGYEETQYFGPGTRLLVL.